The clone carrying this T cell receptor (beta chain) was found once. Its target is not known. The data stem from a study of shared clonotypes between healthy human individuals. Findings and limits, study-wide: A limitation of the genetic and exposure-history diversity represented arose from few donors.

It was CD45RO-negative cells, positively selected for CCR7, that made up naive CD8 cells, with terminally differentiated effector memory CD45RA+ cells excluded. Donors had no recently reported acute infections or vaccinations and were HIV-negative. The V gene lost 8 bases and the J gene lost 2 bases, with 19 bases spanning the gap. The germline V gene has CDR1 MNHEY and CDR2 SMNVEV (reference sequence). The CDR3 covers 15 residues. Several immunoSEQ 96-well plates shared each subset's DNA, each plate a replicate. Some clones are missing from TCRdb's copy, which holds only in-frame ones; the method was immunoSEQ multiplex PCR. Of about 2 million clones in the sample, approximately 94% are singletons; the top ten hold 0.9% to 1.4%.

The V gene is TRBV27, the J gene TRBJ2-7, with D hard to call. The sample comprised naive CD8+ T cells sorted from blood. The receptor was derived from a young man in good health. The CDR3 region is CASRPQSIVPYEQYF. Here the CDR3 DNA reads TGTGCCAGCCGGCCACAATCGATCGTCCCCTACGAGCAGTACTTC.